The present TCR beta chain was sequenced within a study of blood T cell repertoires in COVID-19. Study-level information: Both acute and convalescent COVID-19 samples were obtained from the United States, Italy and Spain. From T cells, B-cell-depleted T cells, or PBMCs came the material, which was cDNA or gDNA.

While infection was still active, Seattle patients were enrolled and then followed longitudinally. Profiled with immunoSEQ multiplex PCR; TCRdb holds only in-frame clones, not every one. The sample carries around 360,000 clones, around 87% recorded once. The sequenced sample consisted of peripheral blood. The receptor was derived from a woman aged 25 to 39 with COVID-19, enrolled during active disease.

The CDR3 bases are TGTGCCAGCAGCTTAGAGTGGGGACAGTGGAGCACTGAAGCTTTCTTT. Translating gives CASSLEWGQWSTEAFF. V gene TRBV7-2 combines with J gene TRBJ1-1; TRBD1 aligns across 7 bases. Unmatched junction bases numbered 9, after V lost 1 base and J lost 4 bases. The CDR3 extends over 16 amino acids. Germline CDR1 reads SGHTA; CDR2 reads FQGNSA.